This T cell receptor beta chain was profiled in a study of CD8 T cells in Susac syndrome. When the RNA was reverse transcribed, random hexamers were used with an input of roughly 0.5 to 1 ug. TCRdb independently ran MiXCR on the immunoSEQ multiplex PCR reads; one entry per CDR3 protein. The top ten clones hold approximately 0.13% of a sample with 110,000 or so distinct CDR3 sequences, 80% to 95% of them seen once. The origin of this receptor is a human donor in good health. Input material: CD4+ T cells from PBMCs.

The CDR3 region is CSAPRGYTEAFF. The CDR3 DNA reads TGCAGTGCCCCCCGAGGGTACACTGAAGCTTTCTTT. This rearrangement joins TRBV20-1 to TRBJ1-1; D is undetermined. The CDR3 runs to 12 residues. Trimming removed 6 bases from V and 3 bases from J, with 11 bases in between. The germline V gene encodes CDR1 DFQATT and CDR2 SNEGSKA (reference sequence).